The 6 T cell receptor beta chains below all came from one sample that was sequenced in a study of cytomegalovirus exposure and HLA in healthy donors (dated 2017 in TCRdb). The receptor library was made with the immunoSEQ multiplex PCR assay. A mixture of 60 forward primers for TCR Vbeta segments and 13 reverse primers for TCR Jbeta segments was used in the multiplex PCR. The source is immuneACCESS, and TCRdb retained only in-frame sequences with V and J called. Part of the clones is not carried over; for the studies checked, unresolved V genes explain less than half of this, and the remainder is unexplained. The sample table records about 160,000 clones; under 90% of these occur just once. The top ten clones comprise approximately 4.5% of the sample. Material for sequencing was PBMCs. These receptors came from a man aged 30-40 years in good health and CMV-seronegative.

The chain couples TRBV15 to TRBJ2-3; 7 positions agree with TRBD2. Germline CDR1 is LNHNV and CDR2 is YYDKDF (reference sequence). CDR3 length: 15 residues. The J segment lost 2 bases and the V segment lost 4 bases, leaving 6 bases of the junction unmatched. The CDR3 nucleotides read TGTGCCACCAGCAAGCGGGGTTCTTCCACAGATACGCAGTATTTT. This codes for CATSKRGSSTDTQYF.

DNA of the CDR3: TGTGCCAGCAGCTTAGGGACTAGCGGGAGGAGTCAGTTCTTC. It codes for CASSLGTSGRSQFF. The rearrangement links TRBV7-3 to TRBJ2-1; 15 positions agree with TRBD2. The CDR3 contains 14 residues. J was trimmed by 13 bases and V by 2 bases; bases with no gene match: 3. CDR1 is SGHTA and CDR2 is FQGTGA in the germline V gene.

V gene TRBV11-3 combines with J gene TRBJ2-7, with a tentative D call TRBD2 (6 bases). Germline V gene sequence: CDR1 SGHNT, CDR2 YENEEA. V dropped 5 bases and J dropped 6 bases, with 17 bases sitting between them. The CDR3 totals 14 residues. CDR3 sequence (DNA): TGTGCCAGCAGCCCCCGGGCGGGAACGGGCGAGCAGTACTTC. It yields the protein CASSPRAGTGEQYF.

This sequence joins TRBV4-1 and TRBJ2-5; D uncertain. TRBJ2-7 matches the DNA end more closely, so the J call is doubtful. Germline V lookup: CDR1 MGHRA, CDR2 YSYEKL. This CDR3 contains 13 residues. In nucleotides, the CDR3 is TGCGCCAGCAGCCCTAACGAATTTTACGAGCAGTACTTC. This encodes CASSPNEFYEQYF.

The gene calls are TRBV30 and TRBJ1-2, with D possibly matching TRBD1 (6 bases). Looked up from germline, CDR1 is GTSNPN and CDR2 is SVGIG (reference sequence). Trimming removed 2 bases at V and 1 base at J, with 14 bases between. This CDR3 has 15 residues. CDR3 residues: CAWSIGDTNNYGYTF. The DNA for the CDR3 is TGTGCCTGGAGTATTGGGGACACAAATAACTATGGCTACACCTTC.

The chain couples TRBV11-2 to TRBJ2-3; TRBD2 aligns across 9 bases. V lost 1 base, J lost 5 bases, and 10 bases stayed unmatched. Germline CDR1 is SGHAT and CDR2 is FQNNGV. This CDR3 is 17 amino acids long. In nucleotides, the CDR3 is TGTGCCAGCAGCTTAGGTATTAGCGGGAGTTTCCGAGATACGCAGTATTTT. It encodes CASSLGISGSFRDTQYF.